The clone carrying this T cell receptor beta chain showed up many times. Its target is unknown. Germline lookup yields CDR1 LGHDT and CDR2 YNNKEL (reference sequence). The CDR3 is 14 amino acids. V was shortened by 3 bases and J by 7 bases, with 10 bases between the two germline ends. One entry per CDR3 protein, called by TCRdb with MiXCR from the 5' RACE reads. The sample comprises 200,000 to 250,000 distinct CDR3 sequences, 8% to 11% of which are singletons, and about a tenth rests with the top ten. This sample was included in a study of identical twins. The study's findings and limits: Partial confounding of zero-insertion analyses by invariant MAIT and iNKT cells was possible. Alpha sequences out of frame and shared by twins had excess low generation probability.

The V call is TRBV3-1, the J call TRBJ1-6; D ambiguous. Sequencing used memory T cells sorted from blood. This sequence originates from a man in his forties or fifties in good health. The CDR3 is CASSQGPANSPLHF. The CDR3 nucleotides are TGTGCCAGCAGCCAGGGCCCAGCGAATTCACCCCTCCACTTT.